This T cell receptor beta chain was recovered during a study of cytomegalovirus exposure and HLA in healthy donors (dated by TCRdb to 2016 to 2017). For the wider study: According to a later analysis, one platform produced both the 110 or so validation repertoires and the 620 or so repertoires of the first cohort. To predict cytomegalovirus infection status, the study brought together high-throughput TCR immunosequencing, statistical association of individual TCRs with disease status, and machine learning. The aim of the study was to test whether cataloging public T cell receptors could identify signatures of past pathogen exposure. Besides the first cohort of 666 subjects, a separate validation cohort made up of some 110 different subjects was used. Findings and caveats that apply to the study as a whole: In the study, 150 to 200 TCR beta chains were listed as associated with cytomegalovirus. Subsequent analysis determined that TCRs grouped into clusters in the first cohort also showed a tendency toward co-occurrence across the approximately 110 validation repertoires, and 90% to 95% of cluster scores exceeded 0. Three of the identified cytomegalovirus-associated TCR beta chains were confirmed in vitro to be specific for cytomegalovirus antigens. While some public TCRs were present in many individuals, most TCR sequences turned up only very rarely across donors. The authors suggested that the approach could potentially be generalized to other disease states and immunological phenotypes. Cytomegalovirus status was reported to be diagnosed by the classifier with high specificity and sensitivity in both the original and validation cohorts. A later analysis had no HLA typing for the validation cohort, so co-occurrence there was scored across all 130 or so repertoires.

Separate from the roughly 700-subject first cohort, the validation cohort of 120 subjects was the group to which the donors belonged. Note on this clone: The antigen it recognizes is unknown. Per-base qualities were not stored, and no clone one base away is much larger.

V is cut back by 4 bases and J by 2 bases, with 9 bases in the junction unmatched. The germline V gene supplies CDR1 SGDLS and CDR2 YYNGEE. CDR3 length: 15 amino acids, cysteine to phenylalanine. The retained sequence is limited to the CDR3, 45 bases, with the frame set at the first base. The receptor library was made with the immunoSEQ multiplex PCR assay. As for the authors' bioinformatics: A statistical classification framework was built for diagnosing cytomegalovirus status from the catalog of TCR beta chain sequences. Sourced from immuneACCESS, this table was stored by TCRdb with only in-frame sequences that have V and J called. A share of the clones is absent; for the studies checked, an unresolved V gene accounts for under half, and the remainder has no known explanation. That table furnishes V, J and clone size, whereas the DNA furnished D and trimming. The sample profile shows fewer than 250,000 clones; less than 85% of them were found once. 4.5% to 7% of the sample lies in the top ten.

The receptor comes from a woman younger than 35 in good health and CMV-seronegative. The chain joins TRBV9 to TRBJ2-7; TRBD1 lines up with 7 middle nucleotides. The sequenced sample was PBMCs. The sequenced DNA is TGTGCCAGCAGCCTCCGGGACAGTCCGGCCTACGAGCAGTACTTC. Its translation is CASSLRDSPAYEQYF.